These 20 T cell receptor beta chains were sequenced from one sample in a study of a mutant IDH1 vaccine in newly diagnosed glioma. Repertoires were generated with immunoSEQ multiplex PCR, while TCRdb's copy carries only in-frame clones and drops some. The sample has 60,000 to 75,000 clones, around 87% seen once; the top ten hold approximately 2%. Their antigens are not known. Time point specified: week 35, safety follow-up. Vaccine doses each comprised 300 ug of mutant IDH1 20-mer peptide, with topical imiquimod. The input for sequencing was PBMCs, taken from a glioma patient whose treatment included an IDH1 peptide vaccine. These receptors all stem from a man in his thirties or forties with glioma.

This chain connects TRBV4-1 to TRBJ2-3; no clear D gene. CDR3 length equals 12 residues. Per the germline V gene, CDR1 is MGHRA and CDR2 is YSYEKL. Trimming cost V 2 bases and J 6 bases, with 6 bases left between them. CDR3 sequence reads: CASSQPVDTQYF. The CDR3 coding sequence is TGCGCCAGCAGCCAACCCGTGGATACGCAGTATTTT.

This clone was observed a single time. The chain has TRBV11-2 and TRBJ2-3, with 11 bases aligning to TRBD2. The germline gives CDR1 SGHAT, CDR2 FQNNGV. The trim removed 6 bases at V and 5 bases at J, leaving 10 bases unmatched. The CDR3 contains 16 residues. Here the CDR3 DNA reads TGTGCCAGCAGTCCTGATAGCGGGAGGGCCTTAGATACGCAGTATTTT. Residues: CASSPDSGRALDTQYF.

This clone was counted a single time. The chain links TRBV6-5 to TRBJ1-6, with a weak D call TRBD1 (6 bases). Germline CDR1 and CDR2: MNHEY and SVGAGI. V gave up 7 bases and J gave up 7 bases, with 14 bases separating them. The CDR3 extends over 14 amino acids. The CDR3 reads CASTLTGRNSPLHF. In nucleotides, the CDR3 is TGTGCCAGCACCCTCACAGGGAGGAATTCACCCCTCCACTTT.

V is TRBV5-1 and J is TRBJ1-4; D is possibly TRBD1 (5 bases). Germline values: CDR1 SGHRS, CDR2 YFSETQ. Trimming left V 0 bases short and J 5 bases short, with 8 bases between. The CDR3 has 14 amino acids. DNA of the CDR3: TGCGCCAGCAGCTTGGCCCCAGGGAATGAAAAACTGTTTTTT. Protein sequence: CASSLAPGNEKLFF.

The CDR3 DNA is TGTGCCAGCAGCCGCTCGGGACAATCAAATAATGAAAAACTGTTTTTT. As protein: CASSRSGQSNNEKLFF. This chain links TRBV7-9 with TRBJ1-4; D might be TRBD1 (6 bases). V dropped 5 bases and J dropped 4 bases, with 17 bases sitting between them. The CDR3 has 16 residues. Germline V gives CDR1 SEHNR, CDR2 FQNEAQ (reference sequence).

V is TRBV4-1 and J is TRBJ1-2; D unclear. This CDR3 is 17 amino acids long. Looked up from germline, CDR1 is MGHRA and CDR2 is YSYEKL. With 0 bases removed from V and 2 bases from J, the gap between germline ends came to 16 bases. The CDR3 region is CASSQEKSRTVNYGYTF. CDR3 nucleotide sequence: TGCGCCAGCAGCCAAGAGAAGTCCCGGACGGTAAACTATGGCTACACCTTC.

The V and J genes are TRBV7-9 and TRBJ1-1, with D possibly being TRBD1 (6 bases). CDR3 size: 13 residues. V lost 5 bases, J lost 7 bases, and 14 bases lay in between. Germline lookup yields CDR1 SEHNR and CDR2 FQNEAQ (reference sequence). The DNA for the CDR3 is TGTGCCAGCAGCGTTCCCGGGACAAATGAAGCTTTCTTT. It encodes CASSVPGTNEAFF.

This chain uses TRBV6-5 with TRBJ2-7; D might be TRBD1 or TRBD2, each matching 5 bases. Germline CDR1 reads MNHEY; CDR2 reads SVGAGI. The V end was cut by 0 bases, the J end by 2 bases, with 11 bases between. The CDR3 is 15 residues long. The CDR3 bases are TGTGCCAGCAGTTACTCCCAGGGAGTCGCCTACGAGCAGTACTTC. This encodes CASSYSQGVAYEQYF.

This clone was found a few times. The chain combines TRBV19 with TRBJ1-1, with D unresolved. Trimming left V 0 bases short and J 6 bases short, with 17 bases between. The CDR3 runs 16 residues. The V gene's germline CDR1 is LNHDA and CDR2 SQIVND (reference sequence). The CDR3: CASSIDEGLHLPEAFF. The CDR3, as DNA: TGTGCCAGTAGTATAGACGAAGGTCTTCATCTCCCTGAAGCTTTCTTT.

The chain uses TRBV6-5 and TRBJ2-2; D may be TRBD2 (6 bases). The CDR3 loop spans 16 amino acids. V lost 2 bases to trimming and J lost 6 bases, with 16 bases between them. Germline CDR1 MNHEY, CDR2 SVGAGI. CDR3 in DNA: TGTGCCAGCAGTTACCGACCGCGGGGTTCTGCCGGGGAGCTGTTTTTT. It codes for CASSYRPRGSAGELFF.

The chain links TRBV7-9 to TRBJ2-7; 9 nucleotides match TRBD1. In germline, CDR1 is SEHNR, CDR2 FQNEAQ (reference sequence). The CDR3 contains 15 residues. V lost 5 bases, J lost 2 bases, and 7 bases stayed unmatched. CDR3 bases: TGTGCCAGCAGCACCACGGGACAGGGAGCCTACGAGCAGTACTTC. It translates to CASSTTGQGAYEQYF.

The chain carries TRBV4-2 and TRBJ2-1, with D perhaps TRBD2 (6 bases). CDR1 and CDR2 from the germline V gene are LGHNA and YNFKEQ. CDR3 length: 17 amino acids. The V end lost 0 bases, the J end lost 2 bases, and 14 bases lay between the germline ends. The CDR3 sequence is CASSQEFGGVAYNEQFF. As DNA, the CDR3 is TGTGCCAGCAGCCAAGAGTTCGGGGGAGTTGCCTACAATGAGCAGTTCTTC.

This rearrangement joins TRBV7-3 to TRBJ1-1, with 8 bases matching TRBD1. The CDR3 totals 14 residues. Germline V gene lookup returns CDR1 SGHTA and CDR2 FQGTGA. V lost 5 bases, J lost 3 bases, and 5 bases stayed unmatched. The CDR3 region is CASSRYRGDTEAFF. For the CDR3, the DNA is TGTGCCAGCAGCAGATACAGGGGGGACACTGAAGCTTTCTTT.

The chain is built from TRBV15 and TRBJ2-2; D is uncertain. Trimming shortened V by 1 base and J by 7 bases, and 4 bases separated the two germline ends. This CDR3 has 12 residues. Germline V CDR1 and CDR2: LNHNV, YYDKDF (reference sequence). CDR3 sequence reads: CATSRAVGELFF. CDR3 nucleotide sequence: TGTGCCACCAGCAGAGCGGTCGGGGAGCTGTTTTTT. Complete variable domain (other parts from reference TRBV15 and TRBJ2-2): DAMVIQNPRYQVTQFGKPVTLSCSQTLNHNVMYWYQQKSSQAPKLLFHYYDKDFNNEADTPDNFQSRRPNTSFCFLDIRSPGLGDTAMYLCATSRAVGELFFGEGSRLTVL.

This sequence joins TRBV4-1 and TRBJ2-7; TRBD1 might be the D (6 bases). Trimming stripped 5 bases from V and 3 bases from J, with 20 bases between. The CDR3 runs to 16 residues. The germline CDR1 and CDR2 sequences are MGHRA and YSYEKL. CDR3: CASSSPDSNLNYEQYF. CDR3 in DNA: TGCGCCAGCAGCTCCCCGGACAGTAACCTTAACTACGAGCAGTACTTC.

The chain couples TRBV7-2 to TRBJ2-7; D is perhaps TRBD2 (5 bases). The CDR3 sequence is 14 residues long. The V end was cut by 5 bases, the J end by 6 bases, with 17 bases between. The germline V gene encodes CDR1 SGHTA and CDR2 FQGNSA. CDR3 loop: CASSPRQTSSEQYF. CDR3 in DNA: TGTGCCAGCAGCCCAAGGCAAACTAGTTCCGAGCAGTACTTC. Filled out from reference TRBV7-2 and TRBJ2-7, the complete variable domain reads GAGVSQSPSNKVTEKGKDVELRCDPISGHTALYWYRQSLGQGLEFLIYFQGNSAPDKSGLPSDRFSAERTGGSVSTLTIQRTQQEDSAVYLCASSPRQTSSEQYFGPGTRLTVT.

The chain recombines TRBV27 with TRBJ1-6; 8 bases line up with TRBD1. This CDR3 is built from 13 residues. V lost 4 bases to trimming and J lost 14 bases; unmatched junction nucleotides: 7. In germline, CDR1 is MNHEY, CDR2 SMNVEV (reference sequence). CDR3 sequence reads: CASSSWTGKALHF. The CDR3 DNA reads TGTGCCAGCAGTTCCTGGACAGGGAAGGCCCTCCACTTT.

This sequence joins TRBV5-1 and TRBJ2-3; D not resolved. V dropped 0 bases and J dropped 4 bases, with 6 bases sitting between them. The length of the CDR3 is 13 residues. Germline V gene lookup returns CDR1 SGHRS and CDR2 YFSETQ. The CDR3 DNA sequence: TGCGCCAGCAGCTTGGTTGTGGCAGATACGCAGTATTTT. This gives the protein CASSLVVADTQYF.

The chain is built from TRBV5-6 and TRBJ1-2; the D gene is possibly TRBD1 (5 bases). Trimming shortened V by 0 bases and J by 6 bases, and 15 bases separated the two germline ends. CDR3 length: 15 amino acids. Germline V lookup: CDR1 SGHDT, CDR2 YYEEEE. The CDR3 DNA reads TGTGCCAGCAGCTTGGAGAGGCAGGGTCCCGATGGCTACACCTTC. It yields the protein CASSLERQGPDGYTF. The full variable domain, rest sourced from reference TRBV5-6 and TRBJ1-2, is DAGVTQSPTHLIKTRGQQVTLRCSPKSGHDTVSWYQQALGQGPQFIFQYYEEEERQRGNFPDRFSGHQFPNYSSELNVNALLLGDSALYLCASSLERQGPDGYTFGSGTRLTVV.

The CDR3: CASSFWTGKNIQYF. The CDR3 bases are TGTGCCAGCAGCTTTTGGACAGGGAAAAACATTCAGTACTTC. The chain employs TRBV13 and TRBJ2-4; 8 positions match TRBD1. Germline V gene sequence: CDR1 PRHDT, CDR2 FYEKMQ (reference sequence). V was pared by 3 bases and J by 4 bases, with 2 bases of the junction left unmatched. The length of the CDR3 is 14 residues.